This passage covers 29 T cell receptor beta chains from one sample sequenced in a study of blood T cells in healthy people across ages. A second PCR, run for about 6 to 11 cycles, used a sample-barcoded 5' primer plus a J-beta primer mix. TCRdb ran MiXCR on the 5' RACE reads and lists one entry per CDR3 protein. The sample holds just over 800,000 distinct CDR3 sequences, about 59% seen once. The specimen was blood. Receptor source: a man aged 25-45 years in good health.

This clonotype was seen a handful of times. This chain joins TRBV2 and TRBJ2-5, with no clear D. Trimming pared 1 base from V and 6 bases from J, leaving 12 bases between. Germline CDR1 is SNHLY and CDR2 is FYNNEI. The CDR3 is made up of 14 amino acids. CDR3 protein: CASSEEVAGQTQYF. In DNA form, the CDR3 reads TGTGCCAGCAGTGAAGAGGTAGCCGGGCAGACCCAGTACTTC.

V is TRBV4-3 and J is TRBJ2-1; 7 nucleotides line up with TRBD1. The length of the CDR3 is 16 residues. Germline V gene sequence: CDR1 LGHNA, CDR2 YSLEER. V was clipped by 1 base and J by 3 bases; unmatched bases: 6. The CDR3 DNA is TGCGCCAGCAGCCAAGCCGGGACAGAGCTCTACAATGAGCAGTTCTTC. It translates to CASSQAGTELYNEQFF.

This chain links TRBV20-1 with TRBJ2-7; D gene uncertain. CDR3 length: 13 amino acids. Germline V gene data show CDR1 as DFQATT and CDR2 as SNEGSKA (reference sequence). The V and J ends lost 3 bases and 2 bases respectively, with 11 bases between them. The CDR3 DNA is TGCAGTGCTAGTCGAGAGAACCCCTACGAGCAGTACTTC. Translated, it gives CSASRENPYEQYF.

In its sample, this clonotype was seen once. The chain links TRBV20-1 to TRBJ1-2; unclear D gene. Trimming pared 3 bases from V and 7 bases from J, leaving 9 bases between. Germline CDR1 and CDR2: DFQATT and SNEGSKA (reference sequence). The CDR3 sequence is 11 residues long. The CDR3 DNA is TGCAGTGCTAGTCTGGAAGCTGGCTACACCTTC. This translates into CSASLEAGYTF.

The chain couples TRBV12-3 or TRBV12-4 to TRBJ2-4; D is undetermined. The better agreement between TRBJ2-7 and the DNA end casts doubt on the J call. The CDR3 runs to 14 residues. CDR3 amino acids: CASTPVGKTYEQYF. In nucleotides, the CDR3 is TGTGCCAGCACTCCTGTGGGCAAAACCTACGAGCAGTACTTC.

This clonotype was counted between two and nine times. The chain is built from TRBV29-1 and TRBJ2-3; 8 bases match TRBD1. The CDR3 spans 13 residues. CDR1 is SQVTM, CDR2 ANQGSEA, per germline. Losses at the gene ends were 6 bases for V and 4 bases for J; bases not matched to a gene: 6. The CDR3 bases are TGCAGCGTAGCTCCGGACAGGGCAGATACGCAGTATTTT. It codes for CSVAPDRADTQYF.

The chain uses TRBV29-1 and TRBJ1-2; unclear D gene. CDR1 SQVTM and CDR2 ANQGSEA come from the germline V gene. The CDR3 contains 11 residues. V was cut by 3 bases and J by 10 bases, with 12 bases left in between. This CDR3 reads CSVDELSVYTF. CDR3 in DNA: TGCAGCGTTGACGAACTGTCAGTCTACACCTTC.

The V call is TRBV9, the J call TRBJ2-1; D is possibly TRBD2 (5 bases). The DNA end is more similar to TRBJ2-7, so the J call may be wrong. Germline CDR1 reads SGDLS; CDR2 reads YYNGEE. The CDR3 is 13 amino acids. CDR3 in amino acids: CASSVGSGNEQYF. CDR3 sequence (DNA): TGTGCCAGCAGCGTAGGGTCGGGAAACGAGCAGTACTTC.

This rearrangement joins TRBV20-1 to TRBJ2-4, with TRBD2 matching 8 bases. The J call could be wrong; TRBJ2-7 is a better fit for the DNA end. This CDR3 contains 15 residues. CDR1 and CDR2 (germline): DFQATT, SNEGSKA (reference sequence). CDR3 DNA sequence: TGCAGTGCCAGCGGTTCTCCGGGGGGGCTCTACGAGCAGTACTTC. It is translated as CSASGSPGGLYEQYF.

This chain connects TRBV5-5 to TRBJ2-7; 7 bases fit TRBD1. Germline CDR1 reads SGHKS; CDR2 reads YYEKEE (reference sequence). The CDR3 totals 15 residues. Trimming cost V 0 bases and J 2 bases; bases outside gene matches: 5. The CDR3, as DNA: TGTGCCAGCAGCTTGGCCCGGGACAGACCCTACGAGCAGTACTTC. Protein: CASSLARDRPYEQYF.

This rearrangement joins TRBV20-1 to TRBJ1-6; D gene uncertain. Germline loops: CDR1 DFQATT, CDR2 SNEGSKA (reference sequence). The CDR3 runs 13 residues. V gave up 6 bases and J gave up 10 bases, with 16 bases separating them. The CDR3 region is CSARREGGSPLHF. The CDR3 DNA sequence: TGCAGTGCCCGACGGGAGGGAGGGTCACCCCTCCACTTT.

The V and J genes are TRBV7-2 and TRBJ2-7; 9 bases align to TRBD1. J gave up 0 bases and V 8 bases, and 11 bases lay outside the gene matches. CDR1 and CDR2 from the germline V gene are SGHTA and FQGNSA. The CDR3 length is 16 residues. The CDR3 sequence: CASRLGGTGSSYEQYF. Written as DNA, the CDR3 is TGTGCCAGCCGACTGGGGGGGACAGGGAGCTCCTACGAGCAGTACTTC. Based on the CDR3 plus reference TRBV7-2 and TRBJ2-7, the full variable domain is GAGVSQSPSNKVTEKGKDVELRCDPISGHTALYWYRQSLGQGLEFLIYFQGNSAPDKSGLPSDRFSAERTGGSVSTLTIQRTQQEDSAVYLCASRLGGTGSSYEQYFGPGTRLTVT.

The rearrangement links TRBV3-1 to TRBJ2-5, with a possible D match to TRBD1 (8 bases). This CDR3 region has 14 residues. V was trimmed by 4 bases and J by 11 bases, leaving 20 bases between them. Germline lookup yields CDR1 LGHDT and CDR2 YNNKEL (reference sequence). The CDR3 loop is CASSLGQGGGEQYF. The CDR3 DNA is TGTGCCAGCAGCCTCGGACAGGGAGGGGGAGAGCAGTACTTC.

This clonotype appeared a few times. This chain uses TRBV7-2 with TRBJ1-1; maybe TRBD1 (5 bases). V was cut by 6 bases and J by 0 bases, with 11 bases left in between. Germline CDR1 reads SGHTA; CDR2 reads FQGNSA. This CDR3 has 14 residues. The CDR3 bases are TGTGCCAGCAGTTTTATGACAGTGAACACTGAAGCTTTCTTT. Encoded protein: CASSFMTVNTEAFF. The complete variable domain, with remaining parts taken from reference TRBV7-2 and TRBJ1-1, reads GAGVSQSPSNKVTEKGKDVELRCDPISGHTALYWYRQSLGQGLEFLIYFQGNSAPDKSGLPSDRFSAERTGGSVSTLTIQRTQQEDSAVYLCASSFMTVNTEAFFGQGTRLTVV.

This chain uses TRBV7-9 with TRBJ2-7; TRBD1 might be the D (6 bases). The CDR3 is made up of 14 amino acids. The V gene lost 4 bases and the J gene lost 0 bases, with 10 bases spanning the gap. Germline V lookup: CDR1 SEHNR, CDR2 FQNEAQ (reference sequence). The CDR3 sequence is CASSSTGNSYEQYF. CDR3 sequence (DNA): TGTGCCAGCAGCTCCACAGGGAACTCCTACGAGCAGTACTTC.

The genes are TRBV9 and TRBJ2-1, with TRBD1 matching over 11 bases. This CDR3 has 15 amino acids. The germline CDR1 and CDR2 sequences are SGDLS and YYNGEE. The V and J ends lost 3 bases and 8 bases, in that order; junction bases with no gene match: 7. The CDR3 protein is CASSEGDRGEHEQFF. CDR3 nucleotides: TGTGCCAGCAGCGAGGGGGACAGGGGGGAACATGAGCAGTTCTTC.

The chain is built from TRBV24-1 and TRBJ2-4; D is uncertain. Germline V CDR1 and CDR2: KGHDR, SFDVKD. The V gene lost 4 bases and the J gene lost 15 bases, with 18 bases spanning the gap. The CDR3 covers 13 residues. The CDR3 DNA is TGTGCCACCAGTGAATCGTACCAAGAGACCCGGTACTTC. Amino acid sequence: CATSESYQETRYF.

The V call is TRBV20-1, the J call TRBJ2-7, with 10 bases fitting TRBD1. The germline CDR1 and CDR2 sequences are DFQATT and SNEGSKA (reference sequence). V was pared by 2 bases and J by 2 bases, with 3 bases of the junction left unmatched. The CDR3 totals 14 residues. The CDR3 region has the DNA TGCAGTGCTAGACTCGGGACAGGGGCCTACGAGCAGTACTTC. This codes for CSARLGTGAYEQYF.

There are a few counts of this clonotype. The gene calls are TRBV20-1 and TRBJ2-3; possible D gene TRBD2, 7 bases. V was clipped by 6 bases and J by 4 bases, with 17 bases between them. The CDR3 consists of 14 residues. Germline V gives CDR1 DFQATT, CDR2 SNEGSKA (reference sequence). CDR3 nucleotide sequence: TGCAGTGCACGGGGGGCAAAAGGGCCAGATACGCAGTATTTT. This gives the protein CSARGAKGPDTQYF.

This clonotype has just a few counts. The V and J genes are TRBV7-9 and TRBJ2-1; possible D gene TRBD1, 6 bases. Deletions cut 5 bases from V and 10 bases from J, with 15 bases between. The CDR3 consists of 13 residues. CDR1 is SEHNR and CDR2 is FQNEAQ in the germline V gene (reference sequence). CDR3 in amino acids: CASSPGTRGEQFF. The CDR3 DNA sequence: TGTGCCAGCAGCCCCGGGACACGAGGGGAGCAGTTCTTC.

The DNA of the CDR3 is TGTGCCAGCAGCCTCTTGACAGGAGGTGATACGCAGTATTTT. Amino acids: CASSLLTGGDTQYF. The rearrangement uses TRBV7-2 and TRBJ2-3; D perhaps matches TRBD1 (6 bases). CDR1 is SGHTA and CDR2 is FQGNSA in the germline V gene. The germline V and J ends were trimmed by 5 bases and 6 bases, with 15 bases remaining between them. The CDR3 is 14 amino acids. Using reference TRBV7-2 and TRBJ2-3 for the parts outside the CDR3, the full variable domain is GAGVSQSPSNKVTEKGKDVELRCDPISGHTALYWYRQSLGQGLEFLIYFQGNSAPDKSGLPSDRFSAERTGGSVSTLTIQRTQQEDSAVYLCASSLLTGGDTQYFGPGTRLTVL.

The genes are TRBV27 and TRBJ2-7, with 7 nucleotides matching TRBD2. The CDR3 is 13 amino acids. V shed 5 bases, J shed 1 base, and the junction held 2 bases outside the gene matches. Germline values: CDR1 MNHEY, CDR2 SMNVEV (reference sequence). This CDR3 reads CASSVGLSYEQYF. The CDR3 DNA reads TGTGCCAGCAGTGTGGGACTATCCTACGAGCAGTACTTC.

A word on this clonotype: This clone may be a read error of a much larger clone one base away. V usage is TRBV14 and J usage is TRBJ1-2; D is unclear. CDR1 SGHDN and CDR2 FVKESK come from the germline V gene. The CDR3 runs 14 residues. Written as DNA, the CDR3 is TGTGCCAGCAGCCATTGGGCCGGAGACTATGACTACACCTTC. Translating it yields CASSHWAGDYDYTF.

The V and J genes are TRBV6-2 or TRBV6-3 and TRBJ2-1; possible D gene TRBD1, 5 bases. Near its end, the DNA agrees better with TRBJ2-7, so the J call may be wrong. The CDR3 is made up of 12 amino acids. From germline, CDR1 is MNHEY and CDR2 SVGEGT. The CDR3 DNA reads TGTGCCAGCAAGAACAGGCCCTACGAGCAGTACTTC. This sequence encodes CASKNRPYEQYF.

This clonotype was found once. The V gene is TRBV11-2, the J gene TRBJ2-5, with a weak D call TRBD2 (6 bases). The germline gives CDR1 SGHAT, CDR2 FQNNGV. V was clipped by 2 bases and J by 4 bases, with 11 bases between them. The CDR3 totals 14 residues. CDR3 sequence reads: CASSLPGLRETQYF. DNA of the CDR3: TGTGCCAGCAGCTTACCCGGACTAAGAGAGACCCAGTACTTC.

This clonotype came up a few times. The gene calls are TRBV10-3 and TRBJ2-3; 7 nucleotides line up with TRBD1. V was pared by 7 bases and J by 4 bases, with 8 bases of the junction left unmatched. Germline CDR1 ENHRY, CDR2 SYGVKD. This CDR3 contains 14 residues. The CDR3 DNA sequence: TGTGCCATCAAGAGGGACAGTTTAGCAGATACGCAGTATTTT. Protein product: CAIKRDSLADTQYF.

The rearrangement uses TRBV2 and TRBJ1-2; D is perhaps TRBD1 (6 bases). The CDR3 loop spans 15 amino acids. With 3 bases removed from V and 4 bases from J, the gap between germline ends came to 15 bases. The V gene's germline CDR1 is SNHLY and CDR2 FYNNEI. The CDR3 here is CASSDGGLDRYGYTF. The CDR3 region has the DNA TGTGCCAGCAGTGATGGGGGCTTAGACCGCTATGGCTACACCTTC. Based on the CDR3 plus reference TRBV2 and TRBJ1-2, the full variable domain is EPEVTQTPSHQVTQMGQEVILRCVPISNHLYFYWYRQILGQKVEFLVSFYNNEISEKSEIFDDQFSVERPDGSNFTLKIRSTKLEDSAMYFCASSDGGLDRYGYTFGSGTRLTVV.

The genes are TRBV18 and TRBJ2-5; no clear D. The CDR3 runs to 15 residues. The V and J ends lost 2 bases and 0 bases respectively, with 10 bases between them. CDR1 and CDR2 (germline): KGHSH, LQKENI. The CDR3 DNA sequence: TGTGCCAGCTCACCAAGAGCCGATTACCAAGAGACCCAGTACTTC. Residues: CASSPRADYQETQYF.

This clonotype was detected a few times. Here the CDR3 reads CSADSGSRAAAEQYF. The CDR3 DNA is TGCAGTGCCGACTCGGGATCCCGAGCCGCAGCAGAGCAGTACTTC. The chain joins TRBV20-1 to TRBJ2-7, with D perhaps TRBD2 (5 bases). The CDR3 has 15 amino acids. CDR1 is DFQATT, CDR2 SNEGSKA, per germline (reference sequence). The V end lost 6 bases, the J end lost 7 bases, and 25 bases lay between the germline ends.